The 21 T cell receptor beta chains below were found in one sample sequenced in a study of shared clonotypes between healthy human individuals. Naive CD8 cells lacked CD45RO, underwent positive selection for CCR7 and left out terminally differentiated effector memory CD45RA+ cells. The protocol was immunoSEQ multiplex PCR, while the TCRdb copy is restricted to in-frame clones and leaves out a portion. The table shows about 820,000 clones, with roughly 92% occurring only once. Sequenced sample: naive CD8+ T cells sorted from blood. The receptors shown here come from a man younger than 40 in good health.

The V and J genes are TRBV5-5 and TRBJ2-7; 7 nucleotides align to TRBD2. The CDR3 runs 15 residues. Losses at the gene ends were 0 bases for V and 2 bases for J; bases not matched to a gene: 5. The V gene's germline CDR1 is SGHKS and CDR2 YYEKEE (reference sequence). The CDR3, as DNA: TGTGCCAGCAGCTTGGGGGCTAGCGGAGCCTACGAGCAGTACTTC. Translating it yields CASSLGASGAYEQYF.

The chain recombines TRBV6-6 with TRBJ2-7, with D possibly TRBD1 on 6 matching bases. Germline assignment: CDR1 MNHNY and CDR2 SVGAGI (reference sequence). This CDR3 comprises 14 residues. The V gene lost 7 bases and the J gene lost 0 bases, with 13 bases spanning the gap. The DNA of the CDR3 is TGTGCCAGCAACAGGGCCGATAGCTCCTACGAGCAGTACTTC. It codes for CASNRADSSYEQYF.

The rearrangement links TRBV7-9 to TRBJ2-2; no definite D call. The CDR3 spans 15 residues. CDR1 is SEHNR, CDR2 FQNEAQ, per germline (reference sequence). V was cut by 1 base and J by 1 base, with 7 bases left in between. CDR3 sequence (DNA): TGTGCCAGCAGCTTAGGGGAAGGGAACACCGGGGAGCTGTTTTTT. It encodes CASSLGEGNTGELFF.

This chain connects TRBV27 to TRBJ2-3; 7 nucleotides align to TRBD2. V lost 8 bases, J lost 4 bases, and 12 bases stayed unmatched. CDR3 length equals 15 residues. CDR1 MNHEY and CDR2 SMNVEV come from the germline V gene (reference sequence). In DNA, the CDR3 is TGTGCCAGCCACGGGGTTGATAGCGGGCCAGATACGCAGTATTTT. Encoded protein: CASHGVDSGPDTQYF.

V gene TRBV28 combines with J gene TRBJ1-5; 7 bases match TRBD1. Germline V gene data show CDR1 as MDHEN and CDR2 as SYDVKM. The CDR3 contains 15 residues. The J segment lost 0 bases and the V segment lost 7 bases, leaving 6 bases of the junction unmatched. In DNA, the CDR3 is TGTGCCAGCACCCTTGGACAGGCTAGCAATCAGCCCCAGCATTTT. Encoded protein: CASTLGQASNQPQHF.

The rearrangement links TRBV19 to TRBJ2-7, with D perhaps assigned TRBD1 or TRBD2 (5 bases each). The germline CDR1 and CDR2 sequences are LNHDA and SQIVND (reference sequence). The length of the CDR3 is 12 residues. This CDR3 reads CALRDGSYEQYF. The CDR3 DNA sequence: TGTGCTCTCCGGGACGGGTCCTACGAGCAGTACTTC. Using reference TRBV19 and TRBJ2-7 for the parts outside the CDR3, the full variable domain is DGGITQSPKYLFRKEGQNVTLSCEQNLNHDAMYWYRQDPGQGLRLIYYSQIVNDFQKGDIAEGYSVSREKKESFPLTVTSAQKNPTAFYLCALRDGSYEQYFGPGTRLTVT.

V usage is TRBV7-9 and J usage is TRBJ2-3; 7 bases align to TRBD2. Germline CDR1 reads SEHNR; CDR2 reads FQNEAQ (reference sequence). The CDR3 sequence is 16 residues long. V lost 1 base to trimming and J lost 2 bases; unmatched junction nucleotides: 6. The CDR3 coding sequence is TGTGCCAGCAGCTTAGATGAGCGGGAACCCACAGATACGCAGTATTTT. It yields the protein CASSLDEREPTDTQYF.

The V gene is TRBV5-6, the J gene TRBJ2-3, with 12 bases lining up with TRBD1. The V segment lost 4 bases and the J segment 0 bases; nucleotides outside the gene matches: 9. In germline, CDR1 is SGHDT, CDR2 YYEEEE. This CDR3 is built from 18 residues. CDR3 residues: CASSGPGTGGLSTDTQYF. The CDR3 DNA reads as TGTGCCAGCAGCGGTCCCGGGACAGGGGGCCTTAGCACAGATACGCAGTATTTT.

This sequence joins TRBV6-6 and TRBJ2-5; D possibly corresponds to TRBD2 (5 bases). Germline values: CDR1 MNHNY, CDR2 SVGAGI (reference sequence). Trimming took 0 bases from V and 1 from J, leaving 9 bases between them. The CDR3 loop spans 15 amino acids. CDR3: CASSYSKAVQETQYF. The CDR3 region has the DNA TGTGCCAGCAGTTACTCGAAAGCGGTCCAAGAGACCCAGTACTTC.

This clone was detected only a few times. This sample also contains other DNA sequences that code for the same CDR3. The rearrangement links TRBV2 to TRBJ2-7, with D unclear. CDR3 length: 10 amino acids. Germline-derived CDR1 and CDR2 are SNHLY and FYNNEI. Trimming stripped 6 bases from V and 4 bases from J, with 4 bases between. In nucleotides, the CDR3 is TGTGCCAGCAGGGGTTACGAGCAGTACTTC. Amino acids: CASRGYEQYF.

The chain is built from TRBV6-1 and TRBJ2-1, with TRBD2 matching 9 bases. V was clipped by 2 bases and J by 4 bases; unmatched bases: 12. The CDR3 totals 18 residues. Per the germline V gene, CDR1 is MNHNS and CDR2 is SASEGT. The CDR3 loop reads CASSELSSLAGWYNEQFF. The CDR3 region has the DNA TGTGCCAGCAGTGAATTGTCCTCACTAGCGGGCTGGTACAATGAGCAGTTCTTC.

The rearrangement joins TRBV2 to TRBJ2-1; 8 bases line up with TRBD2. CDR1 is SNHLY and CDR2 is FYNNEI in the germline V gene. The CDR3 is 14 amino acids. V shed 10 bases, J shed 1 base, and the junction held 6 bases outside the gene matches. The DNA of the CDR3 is TGTGCCATCTCAGCGGGAGAGTCCTACAATGAGCAGTTCTTC. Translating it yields CAISAGESYNEQFF.

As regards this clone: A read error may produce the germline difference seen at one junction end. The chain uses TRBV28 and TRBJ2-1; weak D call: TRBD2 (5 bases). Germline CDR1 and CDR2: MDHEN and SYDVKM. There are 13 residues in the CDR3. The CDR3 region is CARGLLEAIEEFF. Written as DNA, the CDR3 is TGTGCCAGAGGACTCCTTGAGGCTATTGAGGAGTTCTTC.

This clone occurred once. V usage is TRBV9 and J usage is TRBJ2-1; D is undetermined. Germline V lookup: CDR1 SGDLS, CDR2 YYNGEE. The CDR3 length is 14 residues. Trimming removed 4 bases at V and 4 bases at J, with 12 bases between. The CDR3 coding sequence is TGTGCCAGCAGCCCGCTGTTTGGGTACAATGAGCAGTTCTTC. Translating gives CASSPLFGYNEQFF. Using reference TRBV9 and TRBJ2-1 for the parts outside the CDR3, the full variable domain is DSGVTQTPKHLITATGQRVTLRCSPRSGDLSVYWYQQSLDQGLQFLIQYYNGEERAKGNILERFSAQQFPDLHSELNLSSLELGDSALYFCASSPLFGYNEQFFGPGTRLTVL.

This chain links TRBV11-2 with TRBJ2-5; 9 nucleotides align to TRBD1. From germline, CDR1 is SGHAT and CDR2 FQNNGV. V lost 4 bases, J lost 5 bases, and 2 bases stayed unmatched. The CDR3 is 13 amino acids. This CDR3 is CASSWTGAETQYF. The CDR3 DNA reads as TGTGCCAGCAGCTGGACAGGGGCGGAGACCCAGTACTTC.

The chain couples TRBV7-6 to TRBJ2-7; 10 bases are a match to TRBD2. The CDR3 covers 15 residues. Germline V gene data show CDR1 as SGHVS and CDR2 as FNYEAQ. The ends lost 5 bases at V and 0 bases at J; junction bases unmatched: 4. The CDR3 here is CASSPGTSVSYEQYF. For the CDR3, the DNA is TGTGCCAGCAGCCCCGGGACTAGCGTCTCCTACGAGCAGTACTTC.

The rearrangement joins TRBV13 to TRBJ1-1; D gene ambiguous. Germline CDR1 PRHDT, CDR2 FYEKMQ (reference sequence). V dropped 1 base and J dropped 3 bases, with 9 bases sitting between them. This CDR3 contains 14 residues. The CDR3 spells CASSLAGKDTEAFF. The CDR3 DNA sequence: TGTGCCAGCAGCTTAGCGGGGAAGGACACTGAAGCTTTCTTT.

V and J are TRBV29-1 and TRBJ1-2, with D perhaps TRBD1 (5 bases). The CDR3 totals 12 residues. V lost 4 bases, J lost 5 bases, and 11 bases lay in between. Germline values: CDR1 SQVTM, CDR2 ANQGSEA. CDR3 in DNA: TGCAGCGTTGGGAGGGAGGGGTATGGCTACACCTTC. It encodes CSVGREGYGYTF. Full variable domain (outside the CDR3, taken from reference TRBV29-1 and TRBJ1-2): SAVISQKPSRDICQRGTSLTIQCQVDSQVTMMFWYRQQPGQSLTLIATANQGSEATYESGFVIDKFPISRPNLTFSTLTVSNMSPEDSSIYLCSVGREGYGYTFGSGTRLTVV.

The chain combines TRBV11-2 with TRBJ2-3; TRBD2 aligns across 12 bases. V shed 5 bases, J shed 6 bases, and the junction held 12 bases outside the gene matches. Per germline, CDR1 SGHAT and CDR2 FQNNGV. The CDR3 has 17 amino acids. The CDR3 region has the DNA TGTGCCAGCAGCCACTGGACTAGCGGGGAAACTTTGGATACGCAGTATTTT. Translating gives CASSHWTSGETLDTQYF.

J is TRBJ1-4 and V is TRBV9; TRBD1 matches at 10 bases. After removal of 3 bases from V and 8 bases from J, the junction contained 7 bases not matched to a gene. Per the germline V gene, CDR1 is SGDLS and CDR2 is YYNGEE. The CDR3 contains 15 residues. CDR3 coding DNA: TGTGCCAGCAGCGCGACAGGGGGCAGGAAGGAAAAACTGTTTTTT. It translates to CASSATGGRKEKLFF.

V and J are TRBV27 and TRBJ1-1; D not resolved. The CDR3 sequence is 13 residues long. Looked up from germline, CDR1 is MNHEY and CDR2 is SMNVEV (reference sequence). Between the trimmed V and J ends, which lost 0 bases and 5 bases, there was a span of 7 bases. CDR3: CASSLSVGTEAFF. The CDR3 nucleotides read TGTGCCAGCAGTTTATCGGTAGGGACTGAAGCTTTCTTT.